A selection of T cell receptor beta chains follows, all from one sample in a study of shared clonotypes between healthy human individuals. The method was immunoSEQ multiplex PCR; TCRdb's version includes in-frame clones alone and lacks a portion of them. The sample consists of 850,000 to 1,100,000 clones, approximately 80% of them appearing once. Sample: memory CD4+ T cells from PBMCs. These receptors were obtained from a man between 18 and 29 years old in good health. Some clones in this sample may be carry-over from other donors' samples. Each CDR3 is given with its conserved first and last residue. D genes are given only for firm matches. Size is stated for part of the rows, as once, few or many counts, or as a class when the clone is expanded.

CDR3aa: CASSEQTSERDEQFF; CDR3nt: TGTGCCAGCAGTGAACAGACTAGCGAGAGGGATGAGCAGTTCTTC; j_gene: TRBJ2-1; abundance: NA; d_gene: TRBD2; v_gene: TRBV6-1
CDR3aa: CASSVSSGRVTGELFF; CDR3nt: TGTGCCAGCAGCGTCTCTAGCGGGAGGGTCACCGGGGAGCTGTTTTTT; j_gene: TRBJ2-2; abundance: NA; d_gene: TRBD2; v_gene: TRBV9
CDR3aa: CASSQGYGTEAFF; CDR3nt: TGTGCCAGCAGCCAGGGATACGGCACTGAAGCTTTCTTT; j_gene: TRBJ1-1; abundance: few; d_gene: NA; v_gene: TRBV14
CDR3aa: CASSQVGSRYNEQFF; CDR3nt: TGTGCCAGCAGCCAGGTGGGATCGCGTTACAATGAGCAGTTCTTC; j_gene: TRBJ2-1; abundance: many; d_gene: NA; v_gene: TRBV4-2
CDR3aa: CTSSQDWGTSGCTDTQYF; CDR3nt: TGCACCAGCAGCCAAGATTGGGGGACTAGCGGTTGCACAGATACGCAGTATTTT; j_gene: TRBJ2-3; abundance: NA; d_gene: NA; v_gene: TRBV1
CDR3aa: CASSPMGLAINTGELFF; CDR3nt: TGTGCCAGCAGCCCCATGGGACTAGCTATAAACACCGGGGAGCTGTTTTTT; j_gene: TRBJ2-2; abundance: NA; d_gene: TRBD2; v_gene: TRBV11-3
CDR3aa: CASRAGTRPYEQYF; CDR3nt: TGTGCCAGCAGAGCCGGGACCAGGCCCTACGAGCAGTACTTC; j_gene: TRBJ2-7; abundance: many; d_gene: NA; v_gene: TRBV6-6
CDR3aa: CASSLKGYVVANTEAFF; CDR3nt: TGTGCCAGCAGTTTAAAGGGTTACGTGGTGGCAAACACTGAAGCTTTCTTT; j_gene: TRBJ1-1; abundance: NA; d_gene: NA; v_gene: TRBV27
CDR3aa: CASSRTSGIAAHEQFF; CDR3nt: TGTGCCAGCTCGCGGACTAGCGGGATCGCGGCCCATGAGCAGTTCTTC; j_gene: TRBJ2-1; abundance: NA; d_gene: TRBD2; v_gene: TRBV18
CDR3aa: CASSPGQGGNTIYF; CDR3nt: TGTGCCAGCAGTCCGGGACAGGGGGGAAACACCATATATTTT; j_gene: TRBJ1-3; abundance: NA; d_gene: TRBD1; v_gene: TRBV6-1
CDR3aa: CAWTRAGDHGEQYF; CDR3nt: TGTGCCTGGACTCGTGCGGGGGACCATGGGGAGCAGTACTTC; j_gene: TRBJ2-7; abundance: few; d_gene: TRBD2; v_gene: TRBV30
CDR3aa: CASRPTTGTDGYTF; CDR3nt: TGCGCCAGCAGACCGACCACCGGGACAGATGGCTACACCTTC; j_gene: TRBJ1-2; abundance: NA; d_gene: TRBD1; v_gene: TRBV5-1
CDR3aa: CASSQGGAGQTYEQYF; CDR3nt: TGTGCCAGCAGCCAAGGGGGGGCTGGACAGACCTACGAGCAGTACTTC; j_gene: TRBJ2-7; abundance: once; d_gene: NA; v_gene: TRBV4-2
CDR3aa: CAGTGTHNQPQHF; CDR3nt: TGCGCCGGAACGGGGACACACAATCAGCCCCAGCATTTT; j_gene: TRBJ1-5; abundance: NA; d_gene: NA; v_gene: TRBV10-2
CDR3aa: CASRDRVRTGELFF; CDR3nt: TGTGCCAGCAGGGACAGGGTGAGGACCGGGGAGCTGTTTTTT; j_gene: TRBJ2-2; abundance: NA; d_gene: TRBD1; v_gene: TRBV2
CDR3aa: CASSLKANYGYTF; CDR3nt: TGTGCCAGCAGCTTAAAAGCTAACTATGGCTACACCTTC; j_gene: TRBJ1-2; abundance: NA; d_gene: NA; v_gene: TRBV7-3
CDR3aa: CASSWDRQETQYF; CDR3nt: TGCGCCAGCAGCTGGGACAGGCAAGAGACCCAGTACTTC; j_gene: TRBJ2-5; abundance: once; d_gene: TRBD1; v_gene: TRBV5-1
CDR3aa: CASTPRDSGPETQYF; CDR3nt: TGTGCCAGCACCCCTCGGGACAGTGGGCCGGAGACCCAGTACTTC; j_gene: TRBJ2-5; abundance: NA; d_gene: TRBD1; v_gene: TRBV18
CDR3aa: CASSRTGKDEAFF; CDR3nt: TGCGCCAGCAGCCGAACAGGGAAGGATGAAGCTTTCTTT; j_gene: TRBJ1-1; abundance: NA; d_gene: NA; v_gene: TRBV5-1
CDR3aa: CAISESLGLGKNYGYTF; CDR3nt: TGTGCCATCAGTGAGTCTTTGGGACTCGGCAAGAACTATGGCTACACCTTC; j_gene: TRBJ1-2; abundance: NA; d_gene: NA; v_gene: TRBV10-3
CDR3aa: CASTNPGLAGQYF; CDR3nt: TGTGCCAGCACCAACCCAGGACTAGCCGGGCAGTACTTC; j_gene: TRBJ2-7; abundance: NA; d_gene: TRBD2; v_gene: TRBV6-5
CDR3aa: CASSIRAGISGNTIYF; CDR3nt: TGTGCCAGTAGTATAAGGGCAGGCATCTCTGGAAACACCATATATTTT; j_gene: TRBJ1-3; abundance: once; d_gene: NA; v_gene: TRBV19
CDR3aa: CASSQGLAGSTGELFF; CDR3nt: TGTGCCAGCAGCCAGGGACTAGCGGGGAGCACCGGGGAGCTGTTTTTT; j_gene: TRBJ2-2; abundance: NA; d_gene: TRBD2; v_gene: TRBV5-4
CDR3aa: CAISEIDRTGINYGYTF; CDR3nt: TGTGCCATCAGTGAGATAGATAGGACAGGGATTAACTATGGCTACACCTTC; j_gene: TRBJ1-2; abundance: NA; d_gene: TRBD1; v_gene: TRBV10-3
CDR3aa: CASSLVELYQETQYF; CDR3nt: TGCGCCAGCAGCTTGGTCGAGCTTTACCAAGAGACCCAGTACTTC; j_gene: TRBJ2-5; abundance: NA; d_gene: NA; v_gene: TRBV5-1
CDR3aa: CASRPRLADTQYF; CDR3nt: TGTGCCAGCAGACCCCGACTAGCAGATACGCAGTATTTT; j_gene: TRBJ2-3; abundance: NA; d_gene: NA; v_gene: TRBV6-6
CDR3aa: CASSLMSSSETQYF; CDR3nt: TGTGCCAGCAGCTTAATGTCAAGTTCGGAGACCCAGTACTTC; j_gene: TRBJ2-5; abundance: NA; d_gene: NA; v_gene: TRBV7-9
CDR3aa: CASSRAAGGQTQYF; CDR3nt: TGTGCCAGCAGCAGGGCGGCGGGGGGACAGACCCAGTACTTC; j_gene: TRBJ2-5; abundance: NA; d_gene: TRBD2; v_gene: TRBV5-4
CDR3aa: CASSTREGGGDRPQHF; CDR3nt: TGTGCCAGCAGCACGAGGGAGGGAGGGGGCGACCGGCCCCAGCATTTT; j_gene: TRBJ1-5; abundance: NA; d_gene: NA; v_gene: TRBV21-1
CDR3aa: CASRTGVGNYGYTF; CDR3nt: TGTGCCAGCAGGACAGGGGTGGGAAACTATGGCTACACCTTC; j_gene: TRBJ1-2; abundance: NA; d_gene: TRBD1; v_gene: TRBV6-1
CDR3aa: CAIGRLAGGPSTDTQYF; CDR3nt: TGTGCCATCGGGAGACTAGCGGGAGGTCCTAGCACAGATACGCAGTATTTT; j_gene: TRBJ2-3; abundance: NA; d_gene: TRBD2; v_gene: TRBV10-3
CDR3aa: CASSFQRSYEQYF; CDR3nt: TGTGCCAGCAGCTTTCAGCGCTCCTACGAGCAGTACTTC; j_gene: TRBJ2-7; abundance: NA; d_gene: NA; v_gene: TRBV13
CDR3aa: CASSLMPGSFYEQYF; CDR3nt: TGTGCCAGCAGCTTAATGCCAGGATCCTTCTACGAGCAGTACTTC; j_gene: TRBJ2-7; abundance: few; d_gene: NA; v_gene: TRBV7-3
CDR3aa: CASSPIGPQPQHF; CDR3nt: TGTGCCAGCAGTCCTATAGGTCCTCAGCCCCAGCATTTT; j_gene: TRBJ1-5; abundance: NA; d_gene: NA; v_gene: TRBV28
CDR3aa: CASSIPGLENTEAFF; CDR3nt: TGTGCCAGTAGTATCCCGGGTTTGGAGAACACTGAAGCTTTCTTT; j_gene: TRBJ1-1; abundance: NA; d_gene: NA; v_gene: TRBV19
CDR3aa: CASSTQGRGGYTF; CDR3nt: TGTGCCAGCAGCACACAGGGACGGGGAGGCTACACCTTC; j_gene: TRBJ1-2; abundance: once; d_gene: NA; v_gene: TRBV28
CDR3aa: CASSSGPGAQYF; CDR3nt: TGTGCCAGCAGCTCGGGCCCCGGGGCGCAGTATTTT; j_gene: TRBJ2-3; abundance: NA; d_gene: NA; v_gene: TRBV7-6
CDR3aa: CASSLETWTGTGYEQYF; CDR3nt: TGTGCCAGCAGCTTAGAAACATGGACAGGGACAGGGTACGAGCAGTACTTC; j_gene: TRBJ2-7; abundance: NA; d_gene: TRBD1; v_gene: TRBV7-9
CDR3aa: CASSIPGRGHQPQHF; CDR3nt: TGTGCCAGTAGTATACCGGGCAGGGGGCATCAGCCCCAGCATTTT; j_gene: TRBJ1-5; abundance: NA; d_gene: TRBD1; v_gene: TRBV19
CDR3aa: CASSSHGNQETQYF; CDR3nt: TGTGCCAGCAGTAGTCACGGTAACCAAGAGACCCAGTACTTC; j_gene: TRBJ2-5; abundance: NA; d_gene: NA; v_gene: TRBV27
CDR3aa: CASSLEDGDTQYF; CDR3nt: TGCGCCAGCAGCTTGGAGGACGGAGATACGCAGTATTTT; j_gene: TRBJ2-3; abundance: NA; d_gene: NA; v_gene: TRBV5-1
CDR3aa: CASSTKNREGNEQFF; CDR3nt: TGTGCCAGCAGCACGAAAAACAGGGAGGGGAATGAGCAGTTCTTC; j_gene: TRBJ2-1; abundance: NA; d_gene: NA; v_gene: TRBV5-4
CDR3aa: CASTSGSSYNEQFF; CDR3nt: TGTGCCAGCACGAGCGGGAGCTCCTACAATGAGCAGTTCTTC; j_gene: TRBJ2-1; abundance: NA; d_gene: TRBD2; v_gene: TRBV4-2
CDR3aa: CASSGQDQPQHF; CDR3nt: TGTGCCAGCAGTGGTCAGGATCAGCCCCAGCATTTT; j_gene: TRBJ1-5; abundance: few; d_gene: NA; v_gene: TRBV2
CDR3aa: CASSTPLDGNTEAFF; CDR3nt: TGTGCCAGCAGTACACCTCTAGACGGGAACACTGAAGCTTTCTTT; j_gene: TRBJ1-1; abundance: NA; d_gene: NA; v_gene: TRBV28
CDR3aa: CASTPGGWVNTEAFF; CDR3nt: TGTGCCAGCACCCCTGGGGGGTGGGTGAACACTGAAGCTTTCTTT; j_gene: TRBJ1-1; abundance: NA; d_gene: NA; v_gene: TRBV2
CDR3aa: CASSLWRGEMGNQPQHF; CDR3nt: TGTGCCAGCAGTTTATGGCGGGGGGAGATGGGCAATCAGCCCCAGCATTTT; j_gene: TRBJ1-5; abundance: NA; d_gene: NA; v_gene: TRBV28
CDR3aa: CASSLEQGSDTQYF; CDR3nt: TGTGCCAGCAGCTTAGAGCAGGGGTCAGATACGCAGTATTTT; j_gene: TRBJ2-3; abundance: NA; d_gene: NA; v_gene: TRBV7-7
CDR3aa: CASTTGNNEKLFF; CDR3nt: TGCGCCAGCACTACAGGAAATAATGAAAAACTGTTTTTT; j_gene: TRBJ1-4; abundance: NA; d_gene: NA; v_gene: TRBV5-1
CDR3aa: CASSPQRTNTGELFF; CDR3nt: TGTGCCAGCTCACCTCAGCGGACGAACACCGGGGAGCTGTTTTTT; j_gene: TRBJ2-2; abundance: NA; d_gene: NA; v_gene: TRBV18
CDR3aa: CASRSSSYEQYF; CDR3nt: TGTGCCAGCAGGTCCAGTTCCTACGAGCAGTACTTC; j_gene: TRBJ2-7; abundance: NA; d_gene: NA; v_gene: TRBV6-1
CDR3aa: CAWSRLQAALNTEAFF; CDR3nt: TGTGCCTGGAGTCGGTTACAGGCAGCGCTGAACACTGAAGCTTTCTTT; j_gene: TRBJ1-1; abundance: NA; d_gene: NA; v_gene: TRBV30
CDR3aa: CASSPWTGDWNQPQHF; CDR3nt: TGTGCCAGTAGTCCGTGGACAGGGGATTGGAATCAGCCCCAGCATTTT; j_gene: TRBJ1-5; abundance: few; d_gene: TRBD1; v_gene: TRBV19
CDR3aa: CASSLQGDNQPQHF; CDR3nt: TGTGCCAGCTCACTACAGGGGGACAATCAGCCCCAGCATTTT; j_gene: TRBJ1-5; abundance: NA; d_gene: TRBD1; v_gene: TRBV18
CDR3aa: CASSSAGKANTGELFF; CDR3nt: TGTGCCAGCAGCTCGGCGGGAAAGGCGAACACCGGGGAGCTGTTTTTT; j_gene: TRBJ2-2; abundance: NA; d_gene: NA; v_gene: TRBV5-4
CDR3aa: CASTAGPATYEQYF; CDR3nt: TGTGCCAGCACCGCGGGGCCAGCTACCTACGAGCAGTACTTC; j_gene: TRBJ2-7; abundance: NA; d_gene: NA; v_gene: TRBV2
CDR3aa: CASSKGISSSLAPYEQYF; CDR3nt: TGTGCCAGCAGCAAAGGAATTAGTAGTAGTCTGGCCCCCTACGAGCAGTACTTC; j_gene: TRBJ2-7; abundance: NA; d_gene: NA; v_gene: TRBV21-1
CDR3aa: CASSQRLAEQETQYF; CDR3nt: TGTGCCAGCAGTCAAAGACTAGCGGAACAAGAGACCCAGTACTTC; j_gene: TRBJ2-5; abundance: NA; d_gene: TRBD2; v_gene: TRBV27